Listed below are T cell receptor beta chains from one sample, sequenced in a study of T cell responses to AZD1222 COVID-19 vaccine. The repertoire was sequenced with immunoSEQ multiplex PCR; TCRdb's copy has only in-frame clones and lacks some. The profile covers under 140,000 clones, with roughly 92% appearing a single time and 2% to 3% taken by the ten largest. This specimen was peripheral blood, taken 28 days after the second AZD1222 dose. The receptor set was obtained from an adult who received the AZD1222 COVID-19 vaccine. Each CDR3 is given with its conserved first and last residue. A D gene is named only where the DNA matches it firmly. Clone size, where shown, is once, few, many, or a class for clones that have expanded.

>TRBJ1-4|.|TRBV6-2/TRBV6-3|16|.
CASGSPDPATNEKLFF
TGTGCCAGCGGTTCGCCGGACCCAGCAACTAATGAAAAACTGTTTTTT
>TRBJ2-7|.|TRBV5-1|15|.
CASSLSVGTVTEQYF
TGCGCCAGCAGCTTGTCCGTGGGGACGGTTACCGAGCAGTACTTC
>TRBJ2-1|.|TRBV15|11|.
CATSTRDEQFF
TGTGCCACCAGCACCAGAGATGAGCAGTTCTTC
>TRBJ1-4|.|TRBV13|14|.
CASSRGQLNEKLFF
TGTGCCAGCAGCCGCGGACAGCTTAATGAAAAACTGTTTTTT
>TRBJ1-2|.|TRBV7-5|20|.
CVRSSHRLKTGGAANYGYTF
TGTGTCAGAAGCTCACACCGACTTAAGACAGGGGGCGCAGCAAACTATGGCTACACCTTC
>TRBJ2-1|.|TRBV12-3/TRBV12-4|13|.
CASSQIEGDEQFF
TGTGCCAGCAGTCAGATCGAGGGCGATGAGCAGTTCTTC
>TRBJ1-2|.|TRBV3-1/TRBV3-2|14|.
CASSARGGEGGYTF
TGTGCCAGCAGTGCAAGGGGTGGGGAAGGTGGCTACACCTTC
>TRBJ1-2|.|TRBV7-9|13|.
CASSGQGDYGYTF
TGTGCCAGCAGCGGTCAGGGAGACTATGGCTACACCTTC
>TRBJ2-3|.|TRBV5-4|16|.
CASSLVPRVSTDTQYF
TGTGCCAGCAGCCTCGTCCCCCGCGTAAGCACAGATACGCAGTATTTT
>TRBJ2-5|.|TRBV16|16|.
CASSPNRDPVRVTQYF
TGTGCCAGCAGCCCGAACCGGGACCCCGTTAGGGTGACCCAGTACTTC
>TRBJ1-2|.|TRBV12-3/TRBV12-4|11|.
CASSTHYGYTF
TGTGCCAGCAGTACGCACTATGGCTACACCTTC
>TRBJ2-7|.|TRBV5-1|13|.
CASSIRNRDEQYF
TGCGCCAGCAGCATACGGAACAGGGACGAGCAGTACTTC
>TRBJ2-3|.|TRBV5-6|13|.
CASSLVGADTQYF
TGTGCCAGCAGCTTGGTGGGGGCGGATACGCAGTATTTT
>TRBJ2-7|.|TRBV7-6|13|.
CASSDSLGREQYF
TGTGCCAGCAGCGATTCCCTCGGTCGCGAGCAGTACTTC
>TRBJ2-1|.|TRBV5-6|16|TRBD2
CASSYRTSGGRNEQFF
TGTGCCAGCAGCTACCGGACTAGCGGGGGGCGGAATGAGCAGTTCTTC
>TRBJ1-5|.|TRBV19|15|TRBD1
CASSIVRGVSQPQHF
TGTGCCAGTAGTATAGTCAGGGGGGTTAGTCAGCCCCAGCATTTT
>TRBJ2-3|.|TRBV7-8|12|TRBD2
CASSPGGDTQYF
TGTGCCAGCAGCCCCGGGGGGGATACGCAGTATTTT
>TRBJ2-1|.|TRBV6-5|13|TRBD2
CASRLAGVDAQFF
TGTGCCAGCAGACTAGCGGGGGTAGATGCGCAGTTCTTC
>TRBJ1-2|once|TRBV7-2|15|TRBD1
CASSLTRQGDRGYTF
TGTGCCAGCAGCCTGACCCGACAGGGGGATCGTGGCTACACCTTC
>TRBJ1-4|few|TRBV7-6|16|TRBD1
CASSLVGQGRNEKLFF
TGTGCCAGCAGCTTAGTGGGACAGGGGAGAAATGAAAAACTGTTTTTT
>TRBJ2-2|.|TRBV28|14|.
CASSSPGNTGELFF
TGTGCCAGCAGTTCCCCAGGGAACACCGGGGAGCTGTTTTTT
>TRBJ1-5|.|TRBV19|13|TRBD1
CARMDRDKQPQHF
TGTGCCAGAATGGACAGGGATAAACAGCCCCAGCATTTT
>TRBJ2-1|.|TRBV7-2|12|.
CASSPWGDEQFF
TGTGCCAGCAGCCCTTGGGGCGATGAGCAGTTCTTC
>TRBJ1-1|.|TRBV7-2|14|.
CASSLGLGNTEAFF
TGTGCCAGCAGCTTAGGCCTCGGGAACACTGAAGCTTTCTTT
>TRBJ1-1|.|TRBV10-3|13|.
CAISQGFGTEAFF
TGTGCCATCAGCCAGGGCTTCGGGACTGAAGCTTTCTTT
>TRBJ1-2|.|TRBV3-1/TRBV3-2|14|.
CASSQDAGGRGYTF
TGTGCCAGCAGCCAGGATGCCGGGGGCCGTGGCTACACCTTC
>TRBJ2-3|once|TRBV5-1|19|TRBD2
CASSKGLAGGTPQGDTQYF
TGCGCCAGCAGCAAAGGACTAGCGGGGGGGACCCCCCAAGGAGATACGCAGTATTTT